This T cell receptor beta chain came from a study of control samples from healthy donors and cancer patients. The trim removed 4 bases at V and 9 bases at J, leaving 5 bases unmatched. The germline gives CDR1 MNHEY, CDR2 SVGAGI. This CDR3 has 13 residues. The method was immunoSEQ multiplex PCR; TCRdb's version includes in-frame clones alone and lacks a portion of them. The sample lists about 82,000 clones; approximately 89% were seen once. The chain employs TRBV6-5 and TRBJ2-2; 7 nucleotides agree with TRBD2. Sequences were obtained from blood. The receptor was derived from a middle-aged man in good health. The CDR3, as DNA: TGTGCCAGCAGTTCCACTAGCGACTGGGAGCTGTTTTTT. It yields the protein CASSSTSDWELFF.